This T cell receptor (beta chain) was sequenced in a study of neurological immune-mediated disorders. Every sequencing run generated over 170 million TCR-beta sequences from 15-18 subjects. TCRdb used MiXCR to reprocess the 5' RACE reads, holding one entry per CDR3 protein. The sample includes tens of thousands of distinct CDR3 sequences, 3.4% seen only once; the top ten take approximately 3.7%. Germline CDR1 is MNHNY and CDR2 is SVGAGI (reference sequence). The CDR3 loop spans 16 amino acids. V was pared by 5 bases and J by 3 bases, with 17 bases between. This clonotype was observed at least ten times. The antigen is not known. Study-wide results and caveats: No CDR3 amino acid sequences were shared by expanded clones across subjects, suggesting private repertoires in all groups.

Sequencing was done on a sample of PBMCs. The TCR originated in a man in his forties or fifties with multiple sclerosis. This rearrangement joins TRBV6-6 to TRBJ2-4; possible D gene TRBD1, 5 bases. The chain's CDR3 is CASSDRRPSDKNIQYF. CDR3 bases: TGTGCCAGCAGTGACAGACGGCCTTCTGACAAAAACATTCAGTACTTC.